This T cell receptor (beta chain) stems from a study of CD8 T cells in ankylosing spondylitis (dated by TCRdb to about 2017). With respect to the entire study: To find TCR variants linked to disease, the study profiled T cell receptor beta repertoires in ankylosing spondylitis patients and healthy donors. The whole study cohort included some 100 healthy donors and around 25 ankylosing spondylitis patients. Peripheral blood samples were taken, and synovial fluid was additionally collected from ankylosing spondylitis patients.

Study-level results and caveats: Some of the motif variants had been reported before in the synovial fluid and blood of reactive arthritis patients, a finding that suggests common disease-initiation mechanisms. Blood from ankylosing spondylitis patients appeared to be characterized by a TCR beta motif made up of several highly homologous amino acid variants. A CD8+ phenotype was shown by the disease-linked clones, which were found at relatively low frequencies in peripheral blood. Significant enrichment of the disease-linked clones was reported in matched synovial fluid samples from ankylosing spondylitis patients.

This clonotype was seen ten or more times. The antigen it binds to is not known. Base qualities are not recorded, but no much larger clone differs from it by a single base. Based on the germline V gene, the CDR1 and CDR2 sequences are SGHRS and YFSETQ. The V end loses 2 bases and the J end loses 6 bases, and a stretch of 15 bases separates them. From the cysteine up to the phenylalanine, the CDR3 has a length of 15 residues. Of the read, only the CDR3 DNA is kept; its 45 bases are in frame from base 1. Synovial fluid samples were matched to blood samples from the same ankylosing spondylitis patients. The instrument given in TCRdb is Illumina HiSeq 2500. TCR beta libraries were prepared by quantitative 5'-RACE with molecular barcodes. The original pipeline was this. To identify disease-linked TCR variants, a new computational method was used, one built on a probabilistic model of VDJ rearrangement. TCRdb took the public reads, trimmed them with fastp at Q25, ran MiXCR for clone calling and kept in-frame beta chains. One record per CDR3 amino acid sequence lists the most common genes and DNA. TCRdb, not the authors, supplied the V and J calls. The sample includes roughly 150,000 distinct CDR3 sequences, with roughly 30% observed a single time. In total, the top ten clones hold 5.5% to 7.5% of the sample.

The sample taken for sequencing was synovial fluid, either unsorted or a sorted T cell fraction (not recorded which). The receptor chain draws on TRBV5-1 and TRBJ1-5; TRBD1 is perhaps the D gene, given 6 matching bases. The receptor was isolated from a male donor with ankylosing spondylitis. The CDR3 corresponds to CASSLTDSYFQPQHF. The DNA is TGCGCCAGCAGCTTAACGGACAGTTACTTTCAGCCCCAGCATTTT.